These 32 T cell receptor beta chains were all obtained from the same sample, sequenced in a study of blood T cell repertoires in COVID-19. Assay: immunoSEQ multiplex PCR; the TCRdb copy retains only in-frame clones and omits some. The sample lists fewer than 250,000 clones; about 90% were seen once. The material sequenced was PBMCs or T cells enriched from blood (not recorded which). These receptor sequences come from a young man who had recovered from COVID-19.

The chain links TRBV4-3 to TRBJ1-6; the match to TRBD1 covers 7 bases. CDR1 is LGHNA and CDR2 is YSLEER in the germline V gene. The CDR3 runs 13 residues. The ends lost 4 bases at V and 9 bases at J; junction bases unmatched: 3. CDR3 in amino acids: CASSPTGVSPLHF. The CDR3, as DNA: TGCGCCAGCAGCCCTACAGGGGTTTCACCCCTCCACTTT.

On this clone itself: The same CDR3 is also encoded by other DNA sequences in this sample. V gene TRBV6-5 combines with J gene TRBJ2-7; weak D call: TRBD1 (6 bases). Germline V gene sequence: CDR1 MNHEY, CDR2 SVGAGI. This CDR3 region has 13 residues. The germline V and J ends were trimmed by 0 bases and 3 bases, with 6 bases remaining between them. CDR3 coding DNA: TGTGCCAGCAGTTACTCCAGGGGCTACGAGCAGTACTTC. Amino acids: CASSYSRGYEQYF.

The genes are TRBV4-1 and TRBJ2-7, with 7 bases fitting TRBD1. Trimming cost V 1 base and J 2 bases; bases outside gene matches: 11. Germline CDR1 is MGHRA and CDR2 is YSYEKL. The CDR3 is 17 residues long. This CDR3 reads CASSQVVKRGRAYEQYF. DNA of the CDR3: TGCGCCAGCAGCCAAGTTGTCAAGAGGGGGCGAGCCTACGAGCAGTACTTC.

The chain joins TRBV28 to TRBJ2-3; D might be TRBD1 (5 bases). V was clipped by 8 bases and J by 3 bases, with 12 bases between them. The CDR3 extends over 13 amino acids. CDR1 is MDHEN and CDR2 is SYDVKM in the germline V gene. The CDR3 region is CASRSQGTDTQYF. The CDR3 region has the DNA TGTGCCAGCCGGTCGCAGGGTACAGATACGCAGTATTTT. The full variable domain, completed using reference TRBV28 and TRBJ2-3, is DVKVTQSSRYLVKRTGEKVFLECVQDMDHENMFWYRQDPGLGLRLIYFSYDVKMKEKGDIPEGYSVSREKKERFSLILESASTNQTSMYLCASRSQGTDTQYFGPGTRLTVL.

The V gene is TRBV28, the J gene TRBJ1-1; 7 bases fit TRBD1. The length of the CDR3 is 14 residues. Looked up from germline, CDR1 is MDHEN and CDR2 is SYDVKM. Trimming at V came to 5 bases and at J to 5 bases, leaving 8 bases not matched to a gene. CDR3 nucleotides: TGTGCCAGCAGTGTAGGGGGCAGAGGGACTGAAGCTTTCTTT. Protein product: CASSVGGRGTEAFF. The full variable domain, in which reference TRBV28 and TRBJ1-1 provide the parts outside the CDR3, is DVKVTQSSRYLVKRTGEKVFLECVQDMDHENMFWYRQDPGLGLRLIYFSYDVKMKEKGDIPEGYSVSREKKERFSLILESASTNQTSMYLCASSVGGRGTEAFFGQGTRLTVV.

The chain links TRBV13 to TRBJ1-2; 7 bases map to TRBD1. This CDR3 has 14 amino acids. Germline V lookup: CDR1 PRHDT, CDR2 FYEKMQ (reference sequence). Trimming at V came to 5 bases and at J to 1 base, leaving 4 bases not matched to a gene. Here the CDR3 DNA reads TGTGCCAGCAGCCCAGGGACAGATAACTATGGCTACACCTTC. This translates into CASSPGTDNYGYTF.

CDR3 in DNA: TGTGCCAGCACCACGGAACAGGGCGAACGGGCCAACGTCCTGACTTTC. Translated, it gives CASTTEQGERANVLTF. This sequence joins TRBV5-8 and TRBJ2-6; possibly TRBD1 for D (6 bases). There are 16 residues in the CDR3. Germline values: CDR1 SGHTS, CDR2 YDEGEE. Trimming took off 6 bases at V and 5 bases at J, with 18 bases between the two ends.

This clone was recorded once. CDR3 in amino acids: CASSILGLGQPQHF. In DNA, the CDR3 is TGTGCCAGTAGTATTCTGGGCCTGGGCCAGCCCCAGCATTTT. The chain carries TRBV19 and TRBJ1-5; no clear D. The CDR3 runs to 14 residues. From germline, CDR1 is LNHDA and CDR2 SQIVND (reference sequence). The ends were cut back, 3 bases at V and 7 bases at J, with 13 bases in the middle.

The V and J genes are TRBV29-1 and TRBJ2-3; 7 bases fit TRBD1. Trimming took 3 bases from V and 6 from J; bases not matched to a gene: 12. Germline CDR1 is SQVTM and CDR2 is ANQGSEA. The CDR3 consists of 15 residues. The CDR3 loop is CSVDPLSGTDDTQYF. In nucleotides, the CDR3 is TGCAGCGTTGATCCTTTGAGTGGGACAGACGATACGCAGTATTTT.

The chain has TRBV18 and TRBJ1-1, with D unclear. Trimming stripped 0 bases from V and 3 bases from J, with 11 bases between. In germline, CDR1 is KGHSH, CDR2 LQKENI. This CDR3 has 15 residues. CDR3 nucleotide sequence: TGTGCCAGCTCACCACCAAATGGCCCTGACACTGAAGCTTTCTTT. It yields the protein CASSPPNGPDTEAFF. Using reference TRBV18 and TRBJ1-1 for the parts outside the CDR3, the full variable domain is NAGVMQNPRHLVRRRGQEARLRCSPMKGHSHVYWYRQLPEEGLKFMVYLQKENIIDESGMPKERFSAEFPKEGPSILRIQQVVRGDSAAYFCASSPPNGPDTEAFFGQGTRLTVV.

This sequence joins TRBV7-9 and TRBJ1-5; the match to TRBD1 covers 9 bases. The CDR3 contains 14 residues. The germline V gene has CDR1 SEHNR and CDR2 FQNEAQ (reference sequence). The trim removed 8 bases at V and 6 bases at J, leaving 8 bases unmatched. Here the CDR3 reads CASFRDRAPQPQHF. The CDR3 nucleotides read TGTGCCAGCTTCCGGGACAGGGCCCCTCAGCCCCAGCATTTT. The full variable domain, with the rest looked up from reference TRBV7-9 and TRBJ1-5, is DTGVSQNPRHKITKRGQNVTFRCDPISEHNRLYWYRQTLGQGPEFLTYFQNEAQLEKSRLLSDRFSAERPKGSFSTLEIQRTEQGDSAMYLCASFRDRAPQPQHFGDGTRLSIL.

The CDR3 protein is CASSMFVSGNTIYF. CDR3 in DNA: TGTGCCAGTAGTATGTTCGTCTCTGGAAACACCATATATTTT. The genes are TRBV19 and TRBJ1-3; D ambiguous. The CDR3 sequence is 14 residues long. V was clipped by 3 bases and J by 0 bases, with 6 bases between them. Germline V lookup: CDR1 LNHDA, CDR2 SQIVND (reference sequence).

The chain joins TRBV4-1 to TRBJ1-2; D gene unclear. V was pared by 0 bases and J by 7 bases, with 15 bases between. CDR1 MGHRA and CDR2 YSYEKL come from the germline V gene. The CDR3 has 15 residues. The CDR3 nucleotides read TGCGCCAGCAGCCAAGATCGGTTGGGGAGCGGTGGCTACACCTTC. Its translation is CASSQDRLGSGGYTF.

The rearrangement uses TRBV6-5 and TRBJ1-2, with no clear D. Germline values: CDR1 MNHEY, CDR2 SVGAGI. The CDR3 extends over 15 amino acids. V gave up 3 bases and J gave up 1 base, with 12 bases separating them. CDR3 nucleotides: TGTGCCAGCAGTTATTCGGGTATAGTTAACTATGGCTACACCTTC. Translating gives CASSYSGIVNYGYTF.

This chain joins TRBV7-9 and TRBJ1-4; D gene ambiguous. Germline V lookup: CDR1 SEHNR, CDR2 FQNEAQ (reference sequence). The CDR3 has 14 amino acids. The V gene lost 6 bases and the J gene lost 8 bases, with 16 bases spanning the gap. Here the CDR3 DNA reads TGTGCCAGCAGTTCGGGGAACGCAAAAGAAAAACTGTTTTTT. This codes for CASSSGNAKEKLFF.

The chain couples TRBV2 to TRBJ2-2; tentative D call: TRBD2 (5 bases). V was cut by 0 bases and J by 6 bases, with 8 bases left in between. The CDR3 consists of 14 residues. The germline CDR1 and CDR2 sequences are SNHLY and FYNNEI. This CDR3 is CASSEAGSPGELFF. The CDR3 nucleotides read TGTGCCAGCAGTGAAGCGGGGAGCCCCGGGGAGCTGTTTTTT.

The chain joins TRBV5-4 to TRBJ2-3; possible D gene TRBD1, 7 bases. The germline gives CDR1 SGHNT, CDR2 YYREEE (reference sequence). The CDR3 is 14 amino acids. Trimming removed 3 bases at V and 3 bases at J, with 11 bases between. This CDR3 is CASSSQGGTDTQYF. The CDR3 coding sequence is TGTGCCAGCAGCTCTCAGGGGGGAACAGATACGCAGTATTTT.

The CDR3 DNA reads TGTGCCAGCAGTTTACGAGTTAGACAGCCCCAGCATTTT. Translation gives CASSLRVRQPQHF. V usage is TRBV27 and J usage is TRBJ1-5, with D uncertain. The CDR3 runs to 13 residues. CDR1 MNHEY and CDR2 SMNVEV come from the germline V gene (reference sequence). V lost 2 bases and J lost 7, with 9 bases in between.

Remarks on this clone: A much larger clone differs by one base, so this may be a read error. The gene calls are TRBV19 and TRBJ1-1, with D possibly being TRBD1 (5 bases). V was cut by 5 bases and J by 1 base, with 8 bases left in between. The CDR3 sequence is 13 residues long. Germline-derived CDR1 and CDR2 are LNHDA and SQIVND (reference sequence). CDR3 nucleotides: TGTGCCAGTAGTTTGGGGCAGAACACTGAAGCTTTCTTT. This codes for CASSLGQNTEAFF.

V and J are TRBV7-9 and TRBJ2-7; 12 positions match TRBD1. The V gene's germline CDR1 is SEHNR and CDR2 FQNEAQ (reference sequence). The J segment lost 6 bases and the V segment lost 5 bases, leaving 5 bases of the junction unmatched. There are 14 residues in the CDR3. CDR3 amino acids: CASSPGTGGREQYF. In DNA, the CDR3 is TGTGCCAGCAGCCCCGGGACAGGGGGCCGCGAGCAGTACTTC.

V and J are TRBV4-1 and TRBJ2-4, with D maybe TRBD2 (7 bases). Trimming stripped 4 bases from V and 2 bases from J, with 12 bases between. The CDR3 spans 15 residues. Per the germline V gene, CDR1 is MGHRA and CDR2 is YSYEKL. The CDR3 DNA is TGCGCCAGCAGCCTAGGGGGGGAAACCAAAAACATTCAGTACTTC. Protein sequence: CASSLGGETKNIQYF.

This clone showed up just once. The rearrangement joins TRBV11-2 to TRBJ2-3; 7 bases line up with TRBD2. CDR1 and CDR2 from the germline V gene are SGHAT and FQNNGV. This CDR3 has 16 amino acids. V dropped 1 base and J dropped 4; count of bases not matched to a gene: 8. The CDR3 DNA follows: TGTGCCAGCAGCTTAGCGGGTCGGCTAGCGGCAGATACGCAGTATTTT. Its translation is CASSLAGRLAADTQYF.

This clone was detected once. The V call is TRBV11-2, the J call TRBJ1-6; no reliable D call. With 0 bases removed from V and 6 bases from J, the gap between germline ends came to 9 bases. This CDR3 spans 15 amino acids. CDR1 is SGHAT, CDR2 FQNNGV, per germline. CDR3 in amino acids: CASSLERLSNSPLHF. The CDR3 DNA reads TGTGCCAGCAGCTTAGAGAGACTCAGTAATTCACCCCTCCACTTT.

The rearrangement joins TRBV3-1 (or the pseudogene TRBV3-2) to TRBJ2-5; 14 positions match TRBD2. Germline V gene data show CDR1 as LGHDT and CDR2 as YNNKEL (reference sequence). The CDR3 sequence is 18 residues long. The ends lost 4 bases at V and 5 bases at J; junction bases unmatched: 12. As DNA, the CDR3 is TGTGCCAGCAGCCGCTGGACTAGCGGGGGGCTCCCCTCGGAGACCCAGTACTTC. Encoded protein: CASSRWTSGGLPSETQYF.

The J gene is TRBJ1-2, the V gene TRBV18; D may be TRBD1 (5 bases). Germline loops: CDR1 KGHSH, CDR2 LQKENI. The CDR3 spans 14 residues. V lost 3 bases and J lost 9, with 17 bases in between. CDR3 nucleotides: TGTGCCAGCTCACCTGGACATAAGGGTCCGCGCTACACCTTC. Its protein is CASSPGHKGPRYTF.

V usage is TRBV18 and J usage is TRBJ2-2; a possible D gene is TRBD1 (6 bases). With 0 bases removed from V and 3 bases from J, the gap between germline ends came to 17 bases. Germline V CDR1 and CDR2: KGHSH, LQKENI. The CDR3 has 18 residues. The CDR3 here is CASSPPVVDSLDTGELFF. The CDR3 DNA reads as TGTGCCAGCTCACCACCTGTGGTGGACAGTTTGGACACCGGGGAGCTGTTTTTT.

The table lists this clone with a count of one. The chain has TRBV18 and TRBJ1-1, with D perhaps TRBD1 (6 bases). The germline V and J ends were trimmed by 3 bases and 7 bases, with 15 bases remaining between them. CDR1 is KGHSH, CDR2 LQKENI, per germline. There are 14 residues in the CDR3. The CDR3 spells CASSPTTGRSEAFF. The CDR3 DNA follows: TGTGCCAGCTCACCCACGACAGGACGTAGTGAAGCTTTCTTT. Based on the CDR3 plus reference TRBV18 and TRBJ1-1, the full variable domain is NAGVMQNPRHLVRRRGQEARLRCSPMKGHSHVYWYRQLPEEGLKFMVYLQKENIIDESGMPKERFSAEFPKEGPSILRIQQVVRGDSAAYFCASSPTTGRSEAFFGQGTRLTVV.

This chain uses TRBV29-1 with TRBJ1-6; tentatively, D is TRBD1 (5 bases). This CDR3 is built from 14 residues. The germline gives CDR1 SQVTM, CDR2 ANQGSEA. V was pared by 5 bases and J by 13 bases, with 21 bases between. This CDR3 reads CSVLTAGPPSPLHF. The CDR3 DNA sequence: TGCAGCGTTTTGACAGCGGGCCCCCCCTCCCCCCTCCACTTT.

V usage is TRBV11-2 and J usage is TRBJ2-4; tentative D call: TRBD2 (6 bases). The germline V gene has CDR1 SGHAT and CDR2 FQNNGV. CDR3 length equals 14 residues. V was clipped by 4 bases and J by 6 bases, with 13 bases between them. The CDR3 nucleotides read TGTGCCAGCAGCTCTTTGCGGGGAGCAAACATTCAGTACTTC. This codes for CASSSLRGANIQYF.

The count of this clone is one. The chain joins TRBV19 to TRBJ1-2; 7 nucleotides agree with TRBD1. This CDR3 contains 16 residues. The germline CDR1 and CDR2 sequences are LNHDA and SQIVND (reference sequence). Losses at the gene ends were 7 bases for V and 2 bases for J; bases not matched to a gene: 13. The CDR3: CASTTMTGRKNYGYTF. CDR3 in DNA: TGTGCCAGTACTACAATGACAGGGAGGAAGAACTATGGCTACACCTTC.

The count of this clone is one. As DNA, the CDR3 is TGTGCCATCAGTGCCGAGACAGGGGCGGGTACTGAAGCTTTCTTT. Encoded protein: CAISAETGAGTEAFF. The chain recombines TRBV10-3 with TRBJ1-1, with TRBD1 identical over 8 bases. J was trimmed by 5 bases and V by 4 bases; bases with no gene match: 9. This CDR3 region has 15 residues. CDR1 and CDR2 from the germline V gene are ENHRY and SYGVKD.

As to this clone: Other DNA sequences from this sample encode an identical CDR3 as well. This rearrangement joins TRBV28 to TRBJ1-6, with 7 bases fitting TRBD1. Germline V gives CDR1 MDHEN, CDR2 SYDVKM. The CDR3 runs 15 residues. The V segment lost 5 bases and the J segment 7 bases; nucleotides outside the gene matches: 8. The CDR3 region has the DNA TGTGCCAGCAGTCCTCGGACAGGCCGGAATTCACCCCTCCACTTT. This translates into CASSPRTGRNSPLHF.